The T cell receptor (beta chain) under discussion was sequenced for a study of T cells after yellow fever vaccination. Study findings and constraints: CD4 and CD8 compartments shared a small share of clonotypes. Reappearance after the booster was observed for most primary-vaccination clones (about 96% CD4, more than 70% CD8).

This clonotype was found many times. The antigen is unknown. The V gene's germline CDR1 is SGHRS and CDR2 YFSETQ. Trimming shortened V by 4 bases and J by 2 bases, and 16 bases separated the two germline ends. The CDR3 covers 15 residues. By 5'RACE template switching, TCR cDNA was produced, with a universal primer site and UMIs added in the process. TCRdb re-analysed the 5' RACE reads in MiXCR, keeping a single row per CDR3 protein. The data contain about 360,000 distinct CDR3 sequences, about 6% of them seen just once; the ten biggest clones take up about 15%. The chain carries TRBV5-1 and TRBJ2-7, with D possibly being TRBD1 (6 bases). Sequenced here: PBMCs, sampled 5 days after the yellow fever booster vaccination. The clonotype comes from a man aged 25 to 45 who received the YFV17D yellow fever vaccine. The CDR3 here is CASSLGRGGTYEQYF. CDR3 nucleotides: TGCGCCAGCAGCCTTGGGCGAGGGGGAACCTACGAGCAGTACTTC.